Listed below are T cell receptor beta chains from one sample, sequenced in a study of T cells in Graves' hyperthyroidism and ophthalmopathy. TCRdb re-called the multiplex PCR reads through MiXCR, storing one row per CDR3 protein. The sample has around 520,000 distinct CDR3 sequences, 12% to 15% seen once; the top ten hold about 15%. What was sequenced was blood. These receptors all come from a woman between 35 and 50 years old with Graves' hyperthyroidism. Both conserved end residues are part of each CDR3. The D gene is left open where the match is weak. Clone size, where shown, is once, few, many, or a class for clones that have expanded.

v_call	clone_size	j_call	d_call	cdr3_aa	cdr3_nt
TRBV6-1	many	TRBJ2-7	.	CASTRVYEQYF	TGTGCCAGCACTCGGGTCTACGAGCAGTACTTC
TRBV30	few	TRBJ1-1	.	CAWIRRVLRNTEAFF	TGTGCCTGGATTCGCAGGGTCCTGAGGAACACTGAAGCTTTCTTT
TRBV20-1	few	TRBJ1-1	.	CSAEGGSTEAFF	TGCAGTGCCGAGGGGGGATCCACTGAAGCTTTCTTT
TRBV10-3	many	TRBJ2-2	TRBD2	CAISDSSGANTGELFF	TGTGCCATCAGTGATTCTAGCGGGGCTAACACCGGGGAGCTGTTTTTT
TRBV12-3/TRBV12-4	many	TRBJ1-2	.	CASSTTSNYGYTF	TGTGCCAGCAGCACGACCTCTAACTATGGCTACACCTTC
TRBV28	many	TRBJ1-1	.	CASKGESLGDTEAFF	TGTGCCAGCAAAGGAGAATCACTGGGGGACACTGAAGCTTTCTTT
TRBV27	many	TRBJ2-7	.	CASKSGGTTNEQYF	TGTGCCAGCAAGAGCGGCGGGACCACTAACGAGCAGTACTTC
TRBV7-9	few	TRBJ1-4	.	CASSFRWQGNEKLFF	TGTGCCAGCAGCTTTAGGTGGCAGGGTAATGAAAAACTGTTTTTT
TRBV5-1	few	TRBJ2-2	.	CASSLTAGMAGELFF	TGCGCCAGCAGCTTGACGGCGGGAATGGCCGGGGAGCTGTTTTTT
TRBV20-1	many	TRBJ2-7	TRBD2	CSARVASGRDEQYF	TGCAGTGCTAGAGTCGCTAGCGGGAGGGATGAGCAGTACTTC
TRBV2	.	TRBJ1-5	.	CASTVGYSNQPQHF	TGTGCCAGCACTGTAGGGTATAGCAATCAGCCCCAGCATTTT
TRBV2	many	TRBJ2-1	TRBD2	CASSGVAGLFF	TGTGCCAGCAGTGGCGTAGCGGGACTGTTCTTC
TRBV6-1	many	TRBJ2-7	.	CAVRSFNEQYF	TGTGCCGTCAGGAGTTTCAACGAGCAGTACTTC
TRBV7-9	many	TRBJ2-2	.	CASRLGATTTGELFF	TGTGCCAGCAGGTTGGGCGCCACCACCACCGGGGAGCTGTTTTTT
TRBV15	many	TRBJ1-2	.	CATSRDAGYGYTF	TGTGCCACCAGCAGAGATGCGGGGTACGGCTACACCTTC
TRBV14	once	TRBJ2-5	.	CASSPRATKLYF	TGTGCCAGCAGCCCACGGGCTACCAAGTTGTACTTC
TRBV14	many	TRBJ2-3	.	CASSQGRAALTDTQYF	TGTGCCAGCAGCCAAGGGCGAGCGGCCCTCACAGATACGCAGTATTTT
TRBV10-3	.	TRBJ2-2	.	CAISVMETGELFF	TGTGCCATCAGCGTTATGGAAACCGGGGAGCTGTTTTTT
TRBV20-1	.	TRBJ2-1	TRBD2	CSARARRTSVYNEQFF	TGCAGTGCTAGAGCTCGGCGGACTAGCGTTTACAATGAGCAGTTCTTC
TRBV10-1	few	TRBJ2-1	.	CASSESPTNNEQFF	TGCGCCAGCAGTGAGTCCCCAACGAACAATGAGCAGTTCTTC
TRBV2	.	TRBJ1-2	.	CASGQHYGYTF	TGTGCCAGCGGGCAGCACTATGGCTACACCTTC
TRBV6-1	many	TRBJ2-7	TRBD2	CASRATAGLAGGKGEQYF	TGTGCCAGCAGGGCCACAGCGGGACTAGCGGGAGGTAAAGGCGAGCAGTACTTC
TRBV10-2	.	TRBJ2-3	TRBD2	CASSEPWRGGRADTQYF	TGCGCCAGCAGTGAGCCGTGGCGGGGAGGGAGGGCAGATACGCAGTATTTT
TRBV29-1	once	TRBJ2-3	.	CSVEIGAEDTQYF	TGCAGCGTTGAAATAGGGGCTGAAGATACGCAGTATTTT
TRBV28	many	TRBJ1-5	.	CASSLGTGNQPQHF	TGTGCCAGCAGCTTAGGCACAGGCAATCAGCCCCAGCATTTT
TRBV6-1	many	TRBJ1-1	TRBD1	CASSEIWTGMNTEAFF	TGTGCCAGCAGTGAAATCTGGACAGGGATGAACACTGAAGCTTTCTTT
TRBV7-9	.	TRBJ1-1	TRBD1	CASSSPGGRGNTEALF	TGTGCCAGCAGCTCACCAGGGGGCAGGGGGAACACTGAAGCCCTCTTT
TRBV7-9	.	TRBJ1-1	.	CASSQERSRGNTEAFF	TGTGCCAGCAGCCAAGAGCGGAGTCGGGGCAACACTGAAGCTTTCTTT
TRBV6-1	.	TRBJ2-1	.	CASSEQDGSYNEQFF	TGTGCCAGCAGTGAACAGGACGGGTCCTACAATGAGCAGTTCTTC
TRBV28	many	TRBJ2-7	TRBD1	CASSLDRGQLAGGDEQYF	TGTGCCAGCAGTTTGGACAGGGGGCAACTAGCGGGTGGGGACGAGCAGTACTTC
TRBV12-3/TRBV12-4	.	TRBJ1-2	.	CASSTRQSINYGYTF	TGTGCCAGCAGCACAAGACAGAGTATCAACTATGGCTACACCTTC
TRBV18	few	TRBJ1-3	.	CASSPQETSGNTIYF	TGTGCCAGCTCACCACAGGAGACCTCTGGAAACACCATATATTTT
TRBV4-1	few	TRBJ2-1	.	CASSPPPGGDEQFF	TGCGCCAGCAGCCCGCCCCCCGGAGGGGATGAGCAGTTCTTC